This T cell receptor beta chain emerged from a study of blood T cell repertoires in COVID-19. Across the whole study: Samples came from the United States, Italy and Spain, spanning acute and convalescent COVID-19. Sources were T cells, B-cell-depleted T cells, or PBMCs; the material itself was cDNA or gDNA.

Under the authors' procedure: Cell counts per sample came from amplifying reference gene primers. Profiled with immunoSEQ multiplex PCR; TCRdb holds only in-frame clones, not every one. V and J calls and clone size are as listed in that table; D and trimming were resolved from the DNA. The sample yields under 250,000 clones, about 79% seen once. The CDR3 extends over 15 amino acids. The germline gives CDR1 KGHSH, CDR2 LQKENI. V gave up 5 bases and J gave up 0 bases, with 12 bases separating them. Enrolled through a virtual design, the participants were between roughly 18 and 90 years of age and came from some 25 US areas.

The source material was PBMCs or T cells enriched from blood (not recorded which). The source is an older woman who had recovered from COVID-19. The chain links TRBV18 to TRBJ2-3; TRBD1 might be the D (7 bases). Written as DNA, the CDR3 is TGTGCCAGCTCAGGACAGGAGGGGAGCACAGATACGCAGTATTTT. It encodes CASSGQEGSTDTQYF.